This T cell receptor (beta chain) was sequenced for a study of human T cells and chemical hapten exposure. This clonotype was recorded at least ten times. V gave up 6 bases and J gave up 7 bases, with 7 bases separating them. Germline V gene sequence: CDR1 MNHNS, CDR2 SASEGT. The CDR3 extends over 11 amino acids. Each CDR3 protein is one row after TCRdb ran MiXCR on the RACE reads. The sample lists about 400,000 distinct CDR3 sequences, about 6.9% occurring once. As for time point: patch test 2, 6 weeks after DPC sensitization. Documented treatment: therapeutic diphenylcyclopropenone sensitization with weekly scalp DPC.

This receptor was obtained from a woman under 30 with alopecia areata. Some clones in this sample may be carry-over from other donors' samples. This material consisted of whole blood, taken in connection with sensitization to the hapten diphenylcyclopropenone (DPC). The genes are TRBV6-1 and TRBJ1-5; no firm D call. CDR3 in amino acids: CASRENQPQHF. CDR3 DNA: TGTGCCAGCAGGGAGAACCAGCCCCAGCATTTT.